The 5 T cell receptor beta chains below were found in one sample sequenced in a study of T-cell memory formation after mild COVID-19. TCRdb redid the calling of the 5' RACE reads with MiXCR, one entry per CDR3 protein. The data show some 410,000 distinct CDR3 sequences, roughly a quarter seen once. The sequenced sample consisted of PBMCs or a T cell subset sorted from them (not recorded which). These receptors all stem from an adult woman who had mild COVID-19 (a few samples of this study predate the infection). Cell type and time point are not known.

The V call is TRBV6-2 or TRBV6-3, the J call TRBJ2-7; 7 nucleotides match TRBD2. Per the germline V gene, CDR1 is MNHEY and CDR2 is SVGEGT. The CDR3 loop spans 15 amino acids. V was clipped by 4 bases and J by 1 base; unmatched bases: 7. The CDR3 DNA sequence: TGTGCCAGCAGTTCCCTAGGCGGGAGTTCCTACGAGCAGTACTTC. It specifies CASSSLGGSSYEQYF.

This clonotype was recorded a few times. This chain joins TRBV5-6 and TRBJ2-7; D unclear. The CDR3 is 18 amino acids. V shed 4 bases and J shed 12 bases, with 35 bases lying between them. Germline CDR1 and CDR2: SGHDT and YYEEEE. CDR3 sequence (DNA): TGTGCCAGCAGCCACCGCAGCTTGGATACTCTCCGGGCCCCACCACGGTACTTC. Its protein product is CASSHRSLDTLRAPPRYF.

This clonotype was counted only a few times. The chain recombines TRBV6-5 with TRBJ2-7, with D possibly being TRBD1 or TRBD2 (5 bases each). The length of the CDR3 is 15 residues. Trimming took off 5 bases at V and 2 bases at J, with 16 bases between the two ends. Germline CDR1 MNHEY, CDR2 SVGAGI. CDR3 DNA sequence: TGTGCCAGCAGTATTCTAGCTGAGGACACCTACGAGCAGTACTTC. Its translation: CASSILAEDTYEQYF.

This chain connects TRBV10-3 to TRBJ2-3; the match to TRBD2 covers 8 bases. After removal of 6 bases from V and 2 bases from J, the junction contained 4 bases not matched to a gene. The CDR3 runs 14 residues. CDR1 ENHRY and CDR2 SYGVKD come from the germline V gene. The CDR3 loop is CAISASGHTDTQYF. In DNA form, the CDR3 reads TGTGCCATCAGCGCTAGCGGGCACACAGATACGCAGTATTTT.

The chain joins TRBV19 to TRBJ1-2; TRBD1 matches 9 bases. With V trimmed by 7 bases and J by 8 bases, 8 bases remained unmatched. The CDR3 loop spans 13 amino acids. Germline CDR1 is LNHDA and CDR2 is SQIVND (reference sequence). CDR3 sequence: CASTLDRGRGYTF. The CDR3 region has the DNA TGTGCCAGTACCCTGGACAGGGGTCGGGGCTACACCTTC.